A single T cell receptor beta chain is shown here with its context. This entry belongs to a study of blood T cell repertoires in COVID-19. Overall study: The cDNA or gDNA used as material had been derived from T cells, B-cell-depleted T cells, or PBMCs.

Trimming left V 6 bases short and J 0 bases short, with 15 bases between. Germline V gives CDR1 SNHLY, CDR2 FYNNEI. The CDR3 is made up of 16 amino acids. Profiling relied on immunoSEQ multiplex PCR, and the TCRdb table lists in-frame clones only, not all of them. The repertoire consists of approximately 70,000 clones, with nearly 80% occurring once and the leading ten covering roughly 6%. The clonotype originates from an older woman with acute or convalescent COVID-19. Sequenced: peripheral blood. V gene TRBV2 combines with J gene TRBJ1-5, with D possibly matching TRBD1 (6 bases). CDR3 residues: CASSETGVYSNQPQHF. The CDR3 nucleotides are TGTGCCAGCAGCGAGACAGGCGTTTATAGCAATCAGCCCCAGCATTTT.